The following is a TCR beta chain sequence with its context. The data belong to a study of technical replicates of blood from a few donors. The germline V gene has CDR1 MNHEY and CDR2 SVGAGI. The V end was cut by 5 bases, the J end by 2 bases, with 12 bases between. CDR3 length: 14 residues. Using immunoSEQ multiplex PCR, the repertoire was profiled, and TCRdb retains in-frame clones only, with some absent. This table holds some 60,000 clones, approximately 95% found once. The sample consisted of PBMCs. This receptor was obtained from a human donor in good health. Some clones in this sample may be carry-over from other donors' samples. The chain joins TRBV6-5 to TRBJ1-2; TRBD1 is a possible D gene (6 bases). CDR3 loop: CASSIDRTNYGYTF. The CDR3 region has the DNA TGTGCCAGCAGTATCGACAGGACCAACTATGGCTACACCTTC.